What follows describes a single T cell receptor (beta chain). As yet, its antigen is unknown. Using its own MiXCR run on the reads, TCRdb lists one record per CDR3 protein. The table shows 450,000 to 650,000 distinct CDR3 sequences, with around 40% occurring only once. This sample stems from a study of T cell repertoires in cytomegalovirus infection. Looking at the study overall: Public signatures in TCR beta pointed to CMV infection and matching HLA type.

Trimming at V came to 2 bases and at J to 2 bases, leaving 4 bases not matched to a gene. This CDR3 has 15 residues. Germline CDR1 reads ENHRY; CDR2 reads SYGVKD. Study-wide findings and caveats: The response measured ex vivo was dominated by TCR beta clonotypes (HLA-C-restricted and CMV-specific).

V usage is TRBV10-3 and J usage is TRBJ2-3; 7 positions agree with TRBD1. The receptor was isolated from a human donor in good health (CMV status not recorded). Some clones in this sample may be carry-over from other donors' samples. The material was cultured PBMCs, obtained from culture after CMV antigen stimulation. DNA for the CDR3: TGTGCCATCAGTGAGACGGGACAGATCACAGATACGCAGTATTTT. This codes for CAISETGQITDTQYF.